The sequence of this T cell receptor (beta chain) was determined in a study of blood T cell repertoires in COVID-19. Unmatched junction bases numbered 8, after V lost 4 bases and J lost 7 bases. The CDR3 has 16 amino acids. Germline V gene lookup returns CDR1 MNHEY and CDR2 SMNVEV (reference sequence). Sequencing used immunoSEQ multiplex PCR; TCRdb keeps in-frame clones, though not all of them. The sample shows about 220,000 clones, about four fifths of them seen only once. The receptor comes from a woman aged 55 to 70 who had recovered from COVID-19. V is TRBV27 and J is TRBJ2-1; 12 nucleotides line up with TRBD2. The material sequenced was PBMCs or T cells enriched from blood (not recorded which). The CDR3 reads CASSSKTSGSRNEQFF. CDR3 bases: TGTGCCAGCAGTTCGAAGACTAGCGGGAGTAGGAATGAGCAGTTCTTC.